These 7 T cell receptor beta chains share one sample of origin, sequenced in a study of CD8+CD57+ T cells in acquired aplastic anemia. Patients chosen for sequencing had shown CD8+CD57+ cell expansion by flow cytometry. Genomic DNA provided the template from which TCR beta VDJ and CDR3 profiles were obtained. TCRdb reanalysed the reads using MiXCR and keeps one entry per CDR3 protein. The data contain 150,000 to 170,000 distinct CDR3 sequences, approximately 52% of them singletons. Sequencing was performed on sorted CD4+, CD8+, or CD8+CD57+ T cells (not recorded which) from PBMCs. Every receptor here comes from a human donor with aplastic anemia.

J is TRBJ2-7 and V is TRBV6-1; D ambiguous. CDR3 size: 11 residues. With 8 bases removed from V and 3 bases from J, the gap between germline ends came to 8 bases. The germline gives CDR1 MNHNS, CDR2 SASEGT. The CDR3 loop is CASHDGYEQYF. The DNA of the CDR3 is TGTGCCAGCCACGACGGCTACGAGCAGTACTTC.

The rearrangement links TRBV24-1 to TRBJ1-2; D is undetermined. The CDR3 covers 12 residues. Germline CDR1 KGHDR, CDR2 SFDVKD. V lost 4 bases and J 8 bases, leaving 10 bases between the germline ends. CDR3 sequence: CATSDGPIGYTF. CDR3 DNA: TGTGCCACCAGTGACGGACCCATAGGCTACACCTTC.

This clonotype turned up a few times. Germline is not matched at one junction end, which may reflect a read error. In DNA, the CDR3 is TGTGCCAGCAACCAAATGGGATTCTACGAGCAGTACTTC. It translates to CASNQMGFYEQYF. The rearrangement links TRBV4-2 to TRBJ2-7; D is uncertain. Germline V gene lookup returns CDR1 LGHNA and CDR2 YNFKEQ. This CDR3 contains 13 residues.

This chain links TRBV11-2 with TRBJ2-6; no definite D call. V was clipped by 4 bases and J by 3 bases, with 13 bases between them. Germline loops: CDR1 SGHAT, CDR2 FQNNGV. CDR3 length equals 16 residues. In nucleotides, the CDR3 is TGTGCCAGCAGCTCCACGGTGGGTAATGGGGCCAACGTCCTGACTTTC. Translated: CASSSTVGNGANVLTF.

For this clonotype: One junction end does not reproduce the germline sequence, and a read error may be involved. The chain has TRBV10-1 and TRBJ1-3; the D is unclear. In germline, CDR1 is WNHNN, CDR2 SYGVQD (reference sequence). There are 14 residues in the CDR3. The CDR3 region is CATFVGVAGNTIYF. DNA for the CDR3: TGTGCCACCTTCGTCGGGGTCGCCGGAAACACCATATATTTT.

This clonotype was detected a few times. This chain joins TRBV3-1 and TRBJ2-6; D is uncertain. V shed 0 bases and J shed 3 bases, with 6 bases lying between them. The length of the CDR3 is 15 residues. The germline V gene encodes CDR1 LGHDT and CDR2 YNNKEL (reference sequence). The CDR3 is CASSQERFGANVLTF. The CDR3 DNA reads TGTGCCAGCAGCCAAGAAAGATTTGGGGCCAACGTCCTGACTTTC.

In this sample, this clonotype turned up a few times. The V gene is TRBV29-1, the J gene TRBJ1-2; D ambiguous. The germline V gene encodes CDR1 SQVTM and CDR2 ANQGSEA. Trimming removed 3 bases from V and 1 base from J, with 6 bases in between. The CDR3 runs to 12 residues. The CDR3 DNA sequence: TGCAGCGTTGAGATCCTTAACTATGGCTACACCTTC. Protein product: CSVEILNYGYTF.